This TCR beta chain derives from a study of PD-1 blockade in classical Hodgkin lymphoma. Study-level results: Relapsed/refractory patients reportedly had the lowest baseline TCR diversity, below newly diagnosed patients, who were below healthy donors.

With regard to this clone: Its antigen is not known.

Assay used: immunoSEQ multiplex PCR; TCRdb lists only in-frame clones, some missing. The repertoire holds about 22,000 clones, with about 70% as singletons. This CDR3 has 14 residues. The V end lost 7 bases, the J end lost 4 bases, and 13 bases lay between the germline ends. Germline lookup yields CDR1 ENHRY and CDR2 SYGVKD. Every patient had relapsed following autologous stem cell transplantation, and cohorts differed in brentuximab vedotin exposure. The chain joins TRBV10-3 to TRBJ2-2, with a possible D match to TRBD2 (5 bases). Material: peripheral blood mononuclear cells (PBMCs), obtained at baseline. The clonotype originates from a human donor with classical Hodgkin lymphoma. The DNA of the CDR3 is TGTGCCATCATGGCTAGCAGCGGCACCGGGGAGCTGTTTTTT. Its protein product is CAIMASSGTGELFF.